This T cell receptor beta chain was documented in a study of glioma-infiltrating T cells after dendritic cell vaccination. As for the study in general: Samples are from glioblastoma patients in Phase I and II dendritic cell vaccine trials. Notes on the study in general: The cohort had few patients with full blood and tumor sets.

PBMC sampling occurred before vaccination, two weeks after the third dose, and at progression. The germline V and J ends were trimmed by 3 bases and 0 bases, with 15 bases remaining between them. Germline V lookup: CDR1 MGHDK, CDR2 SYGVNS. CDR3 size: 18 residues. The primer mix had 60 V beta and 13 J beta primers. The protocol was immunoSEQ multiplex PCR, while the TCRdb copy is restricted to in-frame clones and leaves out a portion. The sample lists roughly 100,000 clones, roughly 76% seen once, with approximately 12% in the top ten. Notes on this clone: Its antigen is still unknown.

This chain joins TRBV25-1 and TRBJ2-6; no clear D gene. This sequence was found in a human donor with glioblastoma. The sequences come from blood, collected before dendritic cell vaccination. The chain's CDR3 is CASSDSGSAHSGANVLTF. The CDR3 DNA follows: TGTGCCAGCAGTGATTCCGGCAGCGCCCACTCTGGGGCCAACGTCCTGACTTTC.